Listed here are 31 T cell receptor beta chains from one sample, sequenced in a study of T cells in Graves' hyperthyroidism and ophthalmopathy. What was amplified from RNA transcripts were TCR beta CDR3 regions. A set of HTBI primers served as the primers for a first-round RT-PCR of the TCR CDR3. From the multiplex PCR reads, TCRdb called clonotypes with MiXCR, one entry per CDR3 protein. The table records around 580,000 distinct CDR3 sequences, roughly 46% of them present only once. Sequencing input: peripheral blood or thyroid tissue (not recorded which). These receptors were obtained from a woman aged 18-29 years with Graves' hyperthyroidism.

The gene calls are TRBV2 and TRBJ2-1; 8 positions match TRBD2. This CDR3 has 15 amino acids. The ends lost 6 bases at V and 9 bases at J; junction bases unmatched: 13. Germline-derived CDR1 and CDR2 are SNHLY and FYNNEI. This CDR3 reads CASRYFGTRGVEQFF. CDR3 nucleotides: TGTGCCAGCAGGTACTTCGGGACTAGAGGTGTTGAGCAGTTCTTC. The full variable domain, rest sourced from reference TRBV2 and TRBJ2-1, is EPEVTQTPSHQVTQMGQEVILRCVPISNHLYFYWYRQILGQKVEFLVSFYNNEISEKSEIFDDQFSVERPDGSNFTLKIRSTKLEDSAMYFCASRYFGTRGVEQFFGPGTRLTVL.

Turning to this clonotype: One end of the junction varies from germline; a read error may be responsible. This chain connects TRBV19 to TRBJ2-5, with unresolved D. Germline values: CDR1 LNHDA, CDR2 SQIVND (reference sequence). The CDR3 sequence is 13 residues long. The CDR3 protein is CASSIGRVETQYF. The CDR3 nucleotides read TGTGCCAGCAGTATCGGACGGGTCGAGACCCAGTACTTC.

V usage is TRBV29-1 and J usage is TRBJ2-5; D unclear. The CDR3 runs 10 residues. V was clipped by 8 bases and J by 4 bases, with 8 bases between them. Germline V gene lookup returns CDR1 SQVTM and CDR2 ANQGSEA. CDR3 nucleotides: TGCAGCCAATGGAGAGAGACCCAGTACTTC. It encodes CSQWRETQYF.

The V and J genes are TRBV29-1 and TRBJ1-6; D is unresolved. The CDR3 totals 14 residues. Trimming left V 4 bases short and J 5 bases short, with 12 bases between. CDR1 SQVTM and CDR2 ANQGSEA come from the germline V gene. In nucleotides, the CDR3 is TGCAGCGTTGCTTACAGCGCAGATAATTCACCCCTCCACTTT. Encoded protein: CSVAYSADNSPLHF.

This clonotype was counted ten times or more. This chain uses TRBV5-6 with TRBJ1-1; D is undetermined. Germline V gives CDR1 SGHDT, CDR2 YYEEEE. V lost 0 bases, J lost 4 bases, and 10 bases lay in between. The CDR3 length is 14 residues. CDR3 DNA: TGTGCCAGCAGCTTGGGGGGAGCAGGCACTGAAGCTTTCTTT. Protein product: CASSLGGAGTEAFF. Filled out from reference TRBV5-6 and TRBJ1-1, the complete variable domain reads DAGVTQSPTHLIKTRGQQVTLRCSPKSGHDTVSWYQQALGQGPQFIFQYYEEEERQRGNFPDRFSGHQFPNYSSELNVNALLLGDSALYLCASSLGGAGTEAFFGQGTRLTVV.

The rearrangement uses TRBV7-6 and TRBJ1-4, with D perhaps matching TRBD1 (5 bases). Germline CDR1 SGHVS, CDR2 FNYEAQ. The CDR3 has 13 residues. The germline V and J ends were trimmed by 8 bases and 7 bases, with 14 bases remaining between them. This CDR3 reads CASGGTGSEKLFF. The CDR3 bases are TGTGCCAGCGGAGGGACGGGGAGTGAAAAACTGTTTTTT. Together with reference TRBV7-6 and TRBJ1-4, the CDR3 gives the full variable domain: GAGVSQSPRYKVTKRGQDVALRCDPISGHVSLYWYRQALGQGPEFLTYFNYEAQQDKSGLPNDRFSAERPEGSISTLTIQRTEQRDSAMYRCASGGTGSEKLFFGSGTQLSVL.

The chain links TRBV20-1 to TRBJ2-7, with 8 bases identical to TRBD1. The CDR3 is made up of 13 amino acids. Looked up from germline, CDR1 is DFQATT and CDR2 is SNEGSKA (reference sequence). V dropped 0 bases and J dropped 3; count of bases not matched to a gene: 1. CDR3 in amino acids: CSAREDRDYEQYF. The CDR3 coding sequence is TGCAGTGCTAGAGAGGACAGGGACTACGAGCAGTACTTC.

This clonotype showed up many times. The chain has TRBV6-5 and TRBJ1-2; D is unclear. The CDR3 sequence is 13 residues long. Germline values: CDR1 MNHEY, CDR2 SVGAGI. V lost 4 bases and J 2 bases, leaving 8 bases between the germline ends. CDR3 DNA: TGTGCCAGCAGTTCCCACCCAAACTATGGCTACACCTTC. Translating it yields CASSSHPNYGYTF.

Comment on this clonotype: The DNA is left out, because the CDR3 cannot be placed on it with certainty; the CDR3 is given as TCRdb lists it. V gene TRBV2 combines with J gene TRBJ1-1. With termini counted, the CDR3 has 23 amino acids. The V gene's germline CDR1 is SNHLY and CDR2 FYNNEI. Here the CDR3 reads CASSYSTGATDTQYFGPGTEAFF.

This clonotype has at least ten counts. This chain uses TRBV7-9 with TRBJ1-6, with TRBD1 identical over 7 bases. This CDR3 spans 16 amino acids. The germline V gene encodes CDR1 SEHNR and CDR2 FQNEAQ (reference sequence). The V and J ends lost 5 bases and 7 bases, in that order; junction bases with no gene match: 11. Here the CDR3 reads CASSGPGTAENSPLHF. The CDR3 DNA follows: TGTGCCAGCAGCGGTCCCGGGACAGCGGAGAATTCACCCCTCCACTTT.

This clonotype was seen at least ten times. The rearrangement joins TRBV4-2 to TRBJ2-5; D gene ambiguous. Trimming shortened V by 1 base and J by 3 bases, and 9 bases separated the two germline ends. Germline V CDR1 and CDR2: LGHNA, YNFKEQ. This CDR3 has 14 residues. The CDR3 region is CASSQGSLEETQYF. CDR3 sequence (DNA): TGTGCCAGCAGCCAAGGTTCCCTAGAAGAGACCCAGTACTTC.

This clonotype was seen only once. CDR3 residues: CAISQRDRVVTGELFF. CDR3 bases: TGTGCCATCAGCCAAAGGGACAGGGTCGTCACCGGGGAGCTGTTTTTT. This chain connects TRBV10-3 to TRBJ2-2; 9 bases are shared with TRBD1. After removal of 6 bases from V and 4 bases from J, the junction contained 9 bases not matched to a gene. The CDR3 runs 16 residues. The V gene's germline CDR1 is ENHRY and CDR2 SYGVKD.

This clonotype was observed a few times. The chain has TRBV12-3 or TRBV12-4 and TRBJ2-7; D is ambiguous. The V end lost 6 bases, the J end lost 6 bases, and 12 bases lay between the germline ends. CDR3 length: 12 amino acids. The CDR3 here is CASSHLVREQYF. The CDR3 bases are TGTGCCAGCAGCCACTTAGTCCGCGAGCAGTACTTC.

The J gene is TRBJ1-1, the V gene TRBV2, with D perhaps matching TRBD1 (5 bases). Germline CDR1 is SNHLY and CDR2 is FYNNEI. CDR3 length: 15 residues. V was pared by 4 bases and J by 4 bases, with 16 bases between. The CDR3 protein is CASSGGWSGRTEAFF. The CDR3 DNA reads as TGTGCCAGCAGTGGGGGATGGTCGGGGCGCACTGAAGCTTTCTTT.

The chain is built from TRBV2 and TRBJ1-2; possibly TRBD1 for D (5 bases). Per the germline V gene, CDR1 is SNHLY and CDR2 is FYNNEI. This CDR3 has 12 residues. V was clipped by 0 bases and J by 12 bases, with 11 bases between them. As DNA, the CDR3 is TGTGCCAGCAGTGAAGCGGGGGGAGGAAACACCTTC. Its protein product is CASSEAGGGNTF.

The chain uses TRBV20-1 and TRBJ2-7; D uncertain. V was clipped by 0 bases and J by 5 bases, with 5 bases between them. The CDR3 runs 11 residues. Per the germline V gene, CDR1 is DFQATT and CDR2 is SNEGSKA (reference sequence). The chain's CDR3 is CSARDWDEQYF. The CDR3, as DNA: TGCAGTGCTAGAGATTGGGACGAGCAGTACTTC.

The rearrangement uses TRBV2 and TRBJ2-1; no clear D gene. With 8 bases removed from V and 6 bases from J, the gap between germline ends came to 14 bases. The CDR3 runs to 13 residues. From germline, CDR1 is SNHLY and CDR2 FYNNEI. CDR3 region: CASPGPYPNEQFF. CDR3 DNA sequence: TGTGCCAGCCCGGGTCCCTATCCCAATGAGCAGTTCTTC. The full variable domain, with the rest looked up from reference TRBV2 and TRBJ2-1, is EPEVTQTPSHQVTQMGQEVILRCVPISNHLYFYWYRQILGQKVEFLVSFYNNEISEKSEIFDDQFSVERPDGSNFTLKIRSTKLEDSAMYFCASPGPYPNEQFFGPGTRLTVL.

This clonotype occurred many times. CDR3 in DNA: TGTGCCAGCAGCTTTACTGCGAACACCGGGGAGCTGTTTTTT. Amino acids: CASSFTANTGELFF. The chain has TRBV7-2 and TRBJ2-2; D remains unclear. Germline CDR1 and CDR2: SGHTA and FQGNSA. This CDR3 comprises 14 residues. The V gene lost 3 bases and the J gene lost 0 bases, with 5 bases spanning the gap.

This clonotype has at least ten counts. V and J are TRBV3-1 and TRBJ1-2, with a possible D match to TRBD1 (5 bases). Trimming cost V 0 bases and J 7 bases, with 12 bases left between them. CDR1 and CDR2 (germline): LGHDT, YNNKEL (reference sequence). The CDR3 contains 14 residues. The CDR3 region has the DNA TGTGCCAGCAGCCAAGATGAGGGGCCCTTTGGCTACACCTTC. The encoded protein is CASSQDEGPFGYTF.

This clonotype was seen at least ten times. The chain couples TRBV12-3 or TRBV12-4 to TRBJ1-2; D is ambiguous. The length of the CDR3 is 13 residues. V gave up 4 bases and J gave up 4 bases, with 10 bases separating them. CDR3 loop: CASSSGRFYGYTF. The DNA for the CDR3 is TGTGCCAGCAGTTCTGGCAGATTCTATGGCTACACCTTC.

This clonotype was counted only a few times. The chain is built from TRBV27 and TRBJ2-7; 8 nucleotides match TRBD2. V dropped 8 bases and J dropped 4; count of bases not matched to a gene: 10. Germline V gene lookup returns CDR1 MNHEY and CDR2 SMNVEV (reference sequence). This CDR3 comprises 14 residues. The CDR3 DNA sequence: TGTGCCAGCTCCTATGGAGCGGGAGTTTACGAGCAGTACTTC. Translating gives CASSYGAGVYEQYF.

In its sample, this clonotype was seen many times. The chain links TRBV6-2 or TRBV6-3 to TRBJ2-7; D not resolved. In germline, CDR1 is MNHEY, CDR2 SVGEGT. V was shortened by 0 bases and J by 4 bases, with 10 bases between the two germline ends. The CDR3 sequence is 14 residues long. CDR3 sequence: CASSYSMAGYEQYF. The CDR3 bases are TGTGCCAGCAGTTACTCGATGGCCGGTTACGAGCAGTACTTC.

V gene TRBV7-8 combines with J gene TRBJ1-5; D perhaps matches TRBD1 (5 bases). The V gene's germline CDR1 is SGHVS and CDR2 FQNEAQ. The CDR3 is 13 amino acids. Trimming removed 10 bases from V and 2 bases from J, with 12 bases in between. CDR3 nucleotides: TGTGCCAACGCCCTGGGGGGCAATCAGCCCCAGCATTTT. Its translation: CANALGGNQPQHF.

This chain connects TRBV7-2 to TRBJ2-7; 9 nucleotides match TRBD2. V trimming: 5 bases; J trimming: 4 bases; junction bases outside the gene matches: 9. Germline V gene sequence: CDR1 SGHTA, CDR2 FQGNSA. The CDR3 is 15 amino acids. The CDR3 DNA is TGTGCCAGCAGCGTTGATCGAGCGGGAGGTTACGAGCAGTACTTC. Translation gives CASSVDRAGGYEQYF. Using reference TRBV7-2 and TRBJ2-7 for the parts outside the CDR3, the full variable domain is GAGVSQSPSNKVTEKGKDVELRCDPISGHTALYWYRQSLGQGLEFLIYFQGNSAPDKSGLPSDRFSAERTGGSVSTLTIQRTQQEDSAVYLCASSVDRAGGYEQYFGPGTRLTVT.

The CDR3 loop is CASASGGRYGYTF. In nucleotides, the CDR3 is TGTGCCAGCGCCTCAGGGGGCCGCTATGGCTACACCTTC. This rearrangement joins TRBV25-1 to TRBJ1-2; 8 bases match TRBD1. With 8 bases clipped from V and 4 bases from J, the junction kept 6 bases outside the gene matches. Germline V gene data show CDR1 as MGHDK and CDR2 as SYGVNS. The CDR3 has 13 residues.

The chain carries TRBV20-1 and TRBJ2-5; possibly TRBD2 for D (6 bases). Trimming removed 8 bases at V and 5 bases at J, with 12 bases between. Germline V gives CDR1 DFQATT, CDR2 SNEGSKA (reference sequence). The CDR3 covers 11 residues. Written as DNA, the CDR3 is TGCAGTTACTCGGGACTTGAGACCCAGTACTTC. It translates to CSYSGLETQYF.

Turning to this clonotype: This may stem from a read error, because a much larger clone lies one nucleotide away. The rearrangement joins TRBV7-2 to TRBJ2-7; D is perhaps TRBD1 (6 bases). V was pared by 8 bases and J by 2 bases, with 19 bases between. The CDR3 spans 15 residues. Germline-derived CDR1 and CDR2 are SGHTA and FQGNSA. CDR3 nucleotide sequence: TGTGCCAGCGGCCCCGGAGGAGACAGGACCTACGAGCAGTACTTC. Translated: CASGPGGDRTYEQYF. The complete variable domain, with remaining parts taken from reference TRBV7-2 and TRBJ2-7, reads GAGVSQSPSNKVTEKGKDVELRCDPISGHTALYWYRQSLGQGLEFLIYFQGNSAPDKSGLPSDRFSAERTGGSVSTLTIQRTQQEDSAVYLCASGPGGDRTYEQYFGPGTRLTVT.

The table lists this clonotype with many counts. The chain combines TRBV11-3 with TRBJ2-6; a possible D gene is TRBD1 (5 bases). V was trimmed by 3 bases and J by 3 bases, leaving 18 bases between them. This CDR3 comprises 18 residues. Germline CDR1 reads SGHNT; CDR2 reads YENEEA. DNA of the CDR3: TGTGCCAGCAGCTTTGTCGGCCGTGGGGCGCGTGGGGCCAACGTCCTGACTTTC. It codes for CASSFVGRGARGANVLTF.

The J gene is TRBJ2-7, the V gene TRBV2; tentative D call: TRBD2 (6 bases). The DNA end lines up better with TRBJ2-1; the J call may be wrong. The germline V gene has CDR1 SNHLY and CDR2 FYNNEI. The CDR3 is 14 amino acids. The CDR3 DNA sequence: TGTGCCAGCAGTCGGACTAACCCCGGGAATGAGCAGTTCTTC. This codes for CASSRTNPGNEQFF.

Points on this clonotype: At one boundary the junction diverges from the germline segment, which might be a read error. This CDR3 reads CASPPTGDYGYTF. The CDR3 coding sequence is TGTGCCAGCCCGCCCACAGGGGACTATGGCTACACCTTC. This chain links TRBV10-1 with TRBJ1-2; 7 bases fit TRBD1. CDR1 and CDR2 (germline): WNHNN, SYGVQD (reference sequence). The CDR3 loop spans 13 amino acids.

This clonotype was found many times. CDR3 region: CSASGADGSSYEQYF. Written as DNA, the CDR3 is TGCAGTGCTAGCGGCGCCGACGGGAGCTCCTACGAGCAGTACTTC. This chain joins TRBV20-1 and TRBJ2-7; D is perhaps TRBD2 (6 bases). CDR3 length equals 15 residues. From germline, CDR1 is DFQATT and CDR2 SNEGSKA (reference sequence). Trimming took off 3 bases at V and 0 bases at J, with 15 bases between the two ends.